This T cell receptor beta chain was recovered during a study of blood T cell repertoires in COVID-19. Overall study: The United States, Italy and Spain provided the acute and convalescent COVID-19 samples. The cDNA or gDNA used as material had been derived from T cells, B-cell-depleted T cells, or PBMCs.

Germline loops: CDR1 SGHAT, CDR2 FQNNGV. Unmatched junction bases numbered 5, after V lost 6 bases and J lost 1 base. The CDR3 is 14 residues long. Original handling: Nucleated cell counts were estimated from reference gene primer amplification. This table comes from immunoSEQ multiplex PCR, and its TCRdb copy is limited to in-frame clones, with some not included. The V and J calls and clone size were taken over from that table, and D and trimming were inferred from the DNA. The profile covers some 83,000 clones, with over 80% appearing a single time and 4.5% to 7% taken by the ten largest. Sequenced sample: peripheral blood. This sequence originates from a man aged 60 to 69 with active or convalescent COVID-19. This sequence joins TRBV11-2 and TRBJ1-1; 7 bases map to TRBD1. The CDR3 bases are TGTGCCAGCAGACCGGGACAGAGGAACACTGAAGCTTTCTTT. This gives the protein CASRPGQRNTEAFF. The variable domain in full, with the rest retrieved from reference TRBV11-2 and TRBJ1-1, is EAGVAQSPRYKIIEKRQSVAFWCNPISGHATLYWYQQILGQGPKLLIQFQNNGVVDDSQLPKDRFSAERLKGVDSTLKIQPAKLEDSAVYLCASRPGQRNTEAFFGQGTRLTVV.